By sample share, the clone carrying this TCR beta chain is medium-sized. The antigen is undetermined. Losses at the gene ends were 6 bases for V and 4 bases for J; bases not matched to a gene: 7. CDR1 is LGHNT, CDR2 FRNRAP, per germline. CDR3 size: 15 residues. This sample stems from a study of spatial heterogeneity in lung cancer. Study results and limitations: In tumors, expanded intratumoral alpha and beta TCR counts tracked mutation counts. Estimation of coverage gave values of around 7% for alpha and over 12% for beta chains in tumor T cells.

TCRdb reprocessed the 5' RACE reads via MiXCR and lists one record per CDR3 protein. The sample has fewer than 8,500 distinct CDR3 sequences; approximately 8.3% are singletons. Specified time point: sample taken at primary tumor resection. Material for sequencing was whole RNA from tumor, nontumor lung or frozen PBMC, left unsorted. V and J are TRBV12-5 and TRBJ2-5; 11 bases agree with TRBD1. The receptor was isolated from a male donor with early-stage non-small cell lung cancer. Sample: lung tumor tissue, taken at surgery. In DNA form, the CDR3 reads TGTGCTAGTGGCCTTGGACAGGGGGCGCGAGAGACCCAGTACTTC. Amino acids: CASGLGQGARETQYF.